The clone carrying this T cell receptor beta chain was detected ten times or more. The antigen is not known. The sample comes from a study of T cell repertoires in cytomegalovirus infection. About the research overall: Indicated by public TCR beta signatures were CMV infection and matching HLA type.

Per germline, CDR1 SGHTA and CDR2 FQGNSA. With 3 bases removed from V and 8 bases from J, the gap between germline ends came to 13 bases. This CDR3 spans 13 amino acids. TCRdb redid the calling of the reads with MiXCR, one entry per CDR3 protein. The sample contains tens of thousands of distinct CDR3 sequences, under 5% of which appear only once. Study-wide findings and caveats: Across the ex vivo response, the dominant clonotypes were HLA-C-restricted CMV-specific TCR beta clonotypes.

The sequencing sample was made of PBMCs. The rearrangement joins TRBV7-2 to TRBJ1-2, with D uncertain. This sequence originates from a human donor in good health (CMV status not recorded). Some clones in this sample may be carry-over from other donors' samples. The chain's CDR3 is CASSFMGVGGYTF. CDR3 DNA sequence: TGTGCCAGCAGCTTTATGGGTGTCGGAGGCTACACCTTC.